This is a list of T cell receptor beta chains from one sample in a study of T cell repertoires in cytomegalovirus infection. The antigens for these receptors are not known. MiXCR was run by TCRdb on the reads, yielding one entry per CDR3 protein. The profile shows 71,000 or so distinct CDR3 sequences, 20% to 25% of them singletons. The sample here was CD8+ T cells from cultured PBMCs, taken from culture after CMV antigen stimulation. These receptors were collected from a human donor in good health (CMV status not recorded). Some clones in this sample may be carry-over from other donors' samples. The CDR3 runs from the conserved cysteine through the conserved F or W. The D gene is left open where the match is weak. Where a row states a size, it is once, few, many or the class of an expanded clone; other rows omit it.

d_gene	abundance	j_gene	v_gene	CDR3nt	CDR3aa
-	-	TRBJ1-1	TRBV2	TGTGCCAGCAGTGAAGCGGTCGGTTTCACTGAAGCTTTCTTT	CASSEAVGFTEAFF
TRBD2	-	TRBJ2-3	TRBV7-6	TGTGCCAGCAGCTACCGCAGAACCCGCGGGAGGGTTGAAGCAGATACGCAGTATTTT	CASSYRRTRGRVEADTQYF
-	-	TRBJ2-7	TRBV11-2	TGTGCCAGCAGCTTTTCGGGTACGTTTTACGAGCAGTACTTC	CASSFSGTFYEQYF
TRBD1	-	TRBJ1-3	TRBV7-8	TGTGCCAGCAGCTCCGTCACCGGGACAGGGGCTTTCTCTGGAAACACCATATATTTT	CASSSVTGTGAFSGNTIYF
TRBD1	-	TRBJ2-7	TRBV12-3/TRBV12-4	TGTGCCAGCAGTTTACAGGGGGCTGGCGAGCAGTACTTC	CASSLQGAGEQYF
TRBD1	few	TRBJ1-1	TRBV7-9	TGTGCCAGCAGCCGGGACAGGGAGGACACTGAAGCTTTCTTT	CASSRDREDTEAFF
-	-	TRBJ1-5	TRBV6-5	TGTGCCAGCAGTTACGGCGGAAGCAATCAGCCCCAGCATTTT	CASSYGGSNQPQHF
-	few	TRBJ1-1	TRBV5-6	TGTGCCAGCACCTCCTTTAGCGGCACTGAAGCTTTCTTT	CASTSFSGTEAFF
-	few	TRBJ1-2	TRBV7-6	TGTGCCAGCAGCTCCCGAGAGGGGCAGTTGGGAGGCTACACCTTC	CASSSREGQLGGYTF
TRBD1	-	TRBJ1-3	TRBV7-2	TGTGCCAGCAGCCCAAGGGGGGACAGGGGCGGAAACACCATATATTTT	CASSPRGDRGGNTIYF
-	few	TRBJ1-5	TRBV7-8	TGTGCCAGCAGCACCCGGCCGACAGGATTCAATCAGCCCCAGCATTTT	CASSTRPTGFNQPQHF
-	-	TRBJ2-7	TRBV25-1	TGTGCCAGCAGTGAACTGGTAGGGTCCTCCTACGAGCAGTACTTC	CASSELVGSSYEQYF
-	few	TRBJ2-3	TRBV20-1	TGCAGTGCTAGAGATCCCCGCACGGTGAGCACAGATACGCAGTATTTT	CSARDPRTVSTDTQYF
-	few	TRBJ2-7	TRBV28	TGTGCCAGCAGCATTACCGGGACCTACGAGCAGTACTTC	CASSITGTYEQYF
-	few	TRBJ1-5	TRBV7-8	TGTGCCAGCAGCTTCAGGGGTAGACGATTTAGCAATCAGCCCCAGCATTTT	CASSFRGRRFSNQPQHF
-	few	TRBJ2-3	TRBV7-2	TGTGCCAGCAGCGAACATAGAGATACGCAGTATTTT	CASSEHRDTQYF
-	-	TRBJ2-3	TRBV7-2	TGTGCCAGCAGCTTAGAAAGAGGGCCCAGCACAGATACGCAGTATTTT	CASSLERGPSTDTQYF
-	-	TRBJ1-4	TRBV6-8	TGTGCCAGCAGTTACCAAGAAAAACTGTTTTTT	CASSYQEKLFF
-	few	TRBJ1-1	TRBV7-2	TGTGCCACCAAGTTTAACCGGGCAGCTAACACTGAAGCTTTCTTT	CATKFNRAANTEAFF
TRBD2	few	TRBJ2-3	TRBV4-1	TGCGCCAGCAGCCAGGGGAGCGGGGAGTATACGCAGTATTTT	CASSQGSGEYTQYF
TRBD2	-	TRBJ2-1	TRBV7-6	TGTGCCAGCAGCTTAGAAGGATGGGATAGCGGGGGGGCTAATGAGCAGTTCTTC	CASSLEGWDSGGANEQFF
-	-	TRBJ1-4	TRBV14	TGTGCCAGCAGCCAAGTAAGGCATGGACCCCAACTTGAAACTAATGAAAAACTGTTTTTT	CASSQVRHGPQLETNEKLFF
TRBD1	-	TRBJ2-5	TRBV4-1	TGCGCCAGCAGCCAAGCGGACAGGGACCAAGAGACCCAGTACTTC	CASSQADRDQETQYF
-	few	TRBJ1-1	TRBV7-2	TGTGCCAGCAGCACAAAGGCAGTAATAAACACTGAAGCTTTCTTT	CASSTKAVINTEAFF
-	-	TRBJ2-5	TRBV6-6	TGTGCCAGCAGTTACTCGGGGGGAGAGACCCAGTACTTC	CASSYSGGETQYF
-	once	TRBJ1-3	TRBV11-2	TGTGCCAGCAGCTTAATATTGGGACATAACTCTGGAAACACCATATATTTT	CASSLILGHNSGNTIYF
-	many	TRBJ2-1	TRBV5-5	TGTGCCAGCAGCTTGATCTCGCGAGGGCAGGGGTACCACAATGAGCAGTTCTTC	CASSLISRGQGYHNEQFF
-	-	TRBJ2-3	TRBV7-6	TGTGCCAGCAGCTCTCCACCCGATACGCAGTATTTT	CASSSPPDTQYF
TRBD2	many	TRBJ2-7	TRBV7-2	TGTGCCAGCAGCTTACTAGCGGGGGATTACGAGCAGTACTTC	CASSLLAGDYEQYF
-	-	TRBJ1-3	TRBV9	TGTGCCAGCAGTGGACCGAGCGCTGGAAACACCATATATTTT	CASSGPSAGNTIYF
TRBD2	-	TRBJ2-3	TRBV11-3	TGTGCCAGCAGCTTAGGGGGGACTAGCGGCACAGATACGCAGTATTTT	CASSLGGTSGTDTQYF
-	few	TRBJ1-2	TRBV4-1	TGCGCCAGCAGCCTATCGTTGGGGTGCTATGGCTACACCTTC	CASSLSLGCYGYTF
-	-	TRBJ1-2	TRBV7-8	TGTGCCAGCAGCTTAGCGACCTCGGGGAGGGGCTGGGGCTACACCTTC	CASSLATSGRGWGYTF
TRBD1	few	TRBJ2-5	TRBV7-9	TGTGCCAGCAGCCCGGGACAGGGAGTAGAGACCCAGTACTTC	CASSPGQGVETQYF
-	-	TRBJ2-2	TRBV7-2	TGTGCCAGCACTAAGAACACCGGGGAGCTGTTTTTT	CASTKNTGELFF
TRBD2	-	TRBJ2-1	TRBV6-8	TGTGCCAGCAGACCTCCCCGGGGGGTTCGGTACAATGAGCAGTTCTTC	CASRPPRGVRYNEQFF
TRBD1	-	TRBJ1-1	TRBV20-1	TGCAGTGCCCCAGAGGGGGCAAGGCCGAACACTGAAGCTTTCTTT	CSAPEGARPNTEAFF
TRBD1	few	TRBJ2-1	TRBV7-2	TGTGCCAGCAGCTCCCGGGACAGGGTTACCAATGAGCAGTTCTTC	CASSSRDRVTNEQFF
-	-	TRBJ1-2	TRBV29-1	TGCAGCGTTGAATTCAGGGACTATGGCTACACCTTC	CSVEFRDYGYTF
-	few	TRBJ1-1	TRBV7-8	TGTGCCAGCAGCTTCCTAGGGACACTGAACACTGAAGCTTTCTTT	CASSFLGTLNTEAFF
-	-	TRBJ1-2	TRBV12-5	TGTGCTAGTGGTTTGGATAGGAACTATGGCTACACCTTC	CASGLDRNYGYTF
-	-	TRBJ1-2	TRBV7-2	TGTGCCAGCAGCTTAGTTTCGGGCGCTGGCTATGGCTACACCTTC	CASSLVSGAGYGYTF
TRBD1	few	TRBJ2-7	TRBV7-2	TGTGCCAGCAGTTGGAAACAGGGGCCTTCCTACGAGCAGTACTTC	CASSWKQGPSYEQYF
TRBD2	few	TRBJ2-1	TRBV12-3/TRBV12-4	TGTGCCAGCAGGCATTCCAGCGGGGGTGCCTACAATGAGCAGTTCTTC	CASRHSSGGAYNEQFF
TRBD1	many	TRBJ1-1	TRBV19	TGTGCCAGTAGTATTTCAACAGGGGGGCGGCCTGAAGCTTTCTTT	CASSISTGGRPEAFF
-	-	TRBJ1-2	TRBV11-2	TGTGCCAGCAGCTCCTCCTCCTTAACCAGTGGCTACACCTTC	CASSSSSLTSGYTF
-	-	TRBJ1-2	TRBV4-1	TGCGCCAGCAGCCAAGAGAACAGACGAAAAAGCGGCTACACCTTC	CASSQENRRKSGYTF
-	-	TRBJ1-1	TRBV12-3/TRBV12-4	TGTGCCAGCAGTTTATCGGGCCCCGGAGGCACTGAAGCTTTCTTT	CASSLSGPGGTEAFF
-	-	TRBJ1-1	TRBV11-3	TGTGCCAGCAGCTTAGCCCGGACGGCTACTGAAGCTTTCTTT	CASSLARTATEAFF
-	-	TRBJ2-3	TRBV9	TGTGCCAGCAGCGGTAGTTTACTCTGGACAGCGCCTAGCACAGATACGCAGTATTTT	CASSGSLLWTAPSTDTQYF
TRBD1	few	TRBJ2-7	TRBV7-6	TGTGCCAGCAGCTTAGTGGAGACAGGGTACGAGCAGTACTTC	CASSLVETGYEQYF
-	-	TRBJ2-7	TRBV7-2	TGTGCCAGCAGCTTAGCAGGCAGGTACGACGAGCAGTACTTC	CASSLAGRYDEQYF
-	-	TRBJ2-7	TRBV7-2	TGTGCCAGCAGTTTCTACACGACGGACCACAATGTATACGAGCAGTACTTC	CASSFYTTDHNVYEQYF
-	few	TRBJ2-2	TRBV7-6	TGTGCCAGCAGCTTGTCGTCCGGGGAGCTGTTTTTT	CASSLSSGELFF
-	-	TRBJ1-6	TRBV6-1	TGTGCCAGCAGTGAAGGACAGCACAGTTATAATTCACCCCTCCACTTT	CASSEGQHSYNSPLHF
-	few	TRBJ1-2	TRBV7-2	TGTGCCAGCAGCTTAGGGAATAGTAACTATGGCTACACCTTC	CASSLGNSNYGYTF